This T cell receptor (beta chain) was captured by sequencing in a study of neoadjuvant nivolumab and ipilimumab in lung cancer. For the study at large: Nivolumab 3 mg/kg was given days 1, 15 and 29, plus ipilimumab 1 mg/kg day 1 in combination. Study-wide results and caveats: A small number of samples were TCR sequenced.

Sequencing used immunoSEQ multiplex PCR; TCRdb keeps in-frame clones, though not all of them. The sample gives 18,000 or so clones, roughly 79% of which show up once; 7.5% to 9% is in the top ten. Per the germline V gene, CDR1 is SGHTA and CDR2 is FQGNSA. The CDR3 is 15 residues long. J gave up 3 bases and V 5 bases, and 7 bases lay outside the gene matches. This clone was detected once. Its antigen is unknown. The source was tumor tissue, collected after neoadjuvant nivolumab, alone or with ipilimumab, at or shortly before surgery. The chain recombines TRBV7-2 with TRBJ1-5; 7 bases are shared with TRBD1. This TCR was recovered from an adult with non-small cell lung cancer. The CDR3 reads CASSPRTGINQPQHF. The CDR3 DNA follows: TGTGCCAGCAGCCCCCGGACAGGAATCAATCAGCCCCAGCATTTT. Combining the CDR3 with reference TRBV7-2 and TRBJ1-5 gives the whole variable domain GAGVSQSPSNKVTEKGKDVELRCDPISGHTALYWYRQSLGQGLEFLIYFQGNSAPDKSGLPSDRFSAERTGGSVSTLTIQRTQQEDSAVYLCASSPRTGINQPQHFGDGTRLSIL.